This TCR beta chain was sequenced during a study of OX40 agonist ivuxolimab in advanced cancers. Sequencing was performed with immunoSEQ multiplex PCR; in TCRdb, only in-frame clones are kept and a portion is missing. The profile shows around 70,000 clones, roughly 90% of them singletons. Germline V CDR1 and CDR2: MGHDK, SYGVNS. There are 13 residues in the CDR3. Trimming pared 1 base from V and 6 bases from J, leaving 9 bases between. The rearrangement links TRBV25-1 to TRBJ1-2, with a tentative D call TRBD1 (5 bases). Sample: CD4+ or CD8+ T cells sorted from blood, taken in a trial of the OX40 agonist ivuxolimab. The clonotype comes from an adult with an advanced solid tumor such as melanoma, head and neck, liver or kidney cancer. CDR3 sequence (DNA): TGTGCCAGCAGTGAATCGGGGGGGGATGGCTACACCTTC. Amino acids: CASSESGGDGYTF.